This entry features one TCR beta chain sequence. What it binds is unknown. PCR involved 60 Vbeta and 13 Jbeta primers. Repertoires were generated with immunoSEQ multiplex PCR, while TCRdb's copy carries only in-frame clones and drops some. Among 99,000 or so clones, 15% were seen once, and the ten largest hold 0.83%. The CDR3 runs to 15 residues. The germline V gene encodes CDR1 SGHNT and CDR2 YYREEE (reference sequence). V dropped 3 bases and J dropped 2; count of bases not matched to a gene: 8. The record originates from a study of cytomegalovirus exposure and HLA in healthy donors. Study findings and constraints: About 180 TCR beta chains were listed as cytomegalovirus-associated. A few of the chains that were CMV-associated were confirmed in vitro to be specific for CMV antigens. A later analysis associated under 20,000 TCR beta sequences with HLA alleles at a 0.05 false discovery rate. As a later analysis revealed, most CMV-associated TCR beta chains appeared HLA-restricted.

The genes are TRBV5-4 and TRBJ2-7, with 7 bases fitting TRBD2. The receptor comes from a female donor in good health and CMV-seronegative. Sequencing input: PBMCs. The CDR3 loop reads CASSSAPSGPYEQYF. CDR3 DNA sequence: TGTGCCAGCAGCTCGGCTCCTAGCGGTCCCTACGAGCAGTACTTC.